This T cell receptor beta chain is from a study of blood T cell repertoires in COVID-19. Overall study: Both acute and convalescent COVID-19 samples were obtained from the United States, Italy and Spain. Sample material is recorded as cDNA or gDNA derived from T cells, B-cell-depleted T cells, or PBMCs.

Germline CDR1 is MDHEN and CDR2 is SYDVKM. The CDR3 has 15 residues. V was trimmed by 3 bases and J by 10 bases, leaving 16 bases between them. Original processing methods: Amplified reference gene primers provided the basis for estimating nucleated cell counts. Sequencing was performed with immunoSEQ multiplex PCR; in TCRdb, only in-frame clones are kept and a portion is missing. The V and J calls and clone size are taken from that table; D and trimming were inferred from the DNA. This table holds 250,000 to 350,000 clones, about 82% found once. This sequence originates from a woman between 45 and 60 years old with acute or convalescent COVID-19. The J gene is TRBJ1-6, the V gene TRBV28; no firm D call. Sequenced input: peripheral blood. The CDR3 loop is CASSFGDREGSPLHF. The CDR3 nucleotides are TGTGCCAGCAGTTTTGGTGATAGGGAGGGCTCACCCCTCCACTTT.